This is a list of T cell receptor beta chains from one sample in a study of T cells in Graves' hyperthyroidism and ophthalmopathy. TCRdb analysed the multiplex PCR reads with MiXCR anew, one entry per CDR3 protein. This table has 100,000 to 130,000 distinct CDR3 sequences, 16% appearing once. The sequencing sample was made of blood. The receptors here all came from a woman in her forties or fifties with Graves' hyperthyroidism. Each CDR3 is given with its conserved first and last residue. Fields, in order: CDR3 length, J gene, D gene, V gene, clone size, CDR3 DNA, CDR3 protein. The D gene is left open where the match is weak. Clone size is stated in some rows and not others, as once, few, many or a class when expanded.

len: 16
j_gene: TRBJ1-5
d_gene: TRBD1
v_gene: TRBV28
abundance: many
CDR3nt: TGTGCCAGCAGTTCCGACCTTACAGGGGGTTGGCAGCCCCAGCATTTT
CDR3aa: CASSSDLTGGWQPQHF

len: 14
j_gene: TRBJ1-2
d_gene: .
v_gene: TRBV7-8
abundance: .
CDR3nt: TGTGCCAGCAGCCCCCTGGTCGGGGACTATGGCTACACCTTC
CDR3aa: CASSPLVGDYGYTF

len: 17
j_gene: TRBJ1-1
d_gene: TRBD1
v_gene: TRBV27
abundance: many
CDR3nt: TGTGCCAGCAGTCGGATGCCACCCAAGACAGGGGCCACTGAAGCTTTCTTT
CDR3aa: CASSRMPPKTGATEAFF

len: 15
j_gene: TRBJ1-1
d_gene: .
v_gene: TRBV5-1
abundance: .
CDR3nt: TGCGCCAGCAGCTTGTGGAGAGGGTCGAACACTGAAGCTTTCTTT
CDR3aa: CASSLWRGSNTEAFF

len: 16
j_gene: TRBJ1-1
d_gene: TRBD1
v_gene: TRBV5-1
abundance: many
CDR3nt: TGCGCCAGCAGCTTGGGGGGGACAGCCATGAACACTGAAGCTTTCTTT
CDR3aa: CASSLGGTAMNTEAFF

len: 17
j_gene: TRBJ2-6
d_gene: .
v_gene: TRBV5-1
abundance: many
CDR3nt: TGCGCCAGCAGCTTGGCCGCAGGGAATACTGGGGCCAACGTCCTGACTTTC
CDR3aa: CASSLAAGNTGANVLTF

len: 14
j_gene: TRBJ1-1
d_gene: .
v_gene: TRBV6-2/TRBV6-3
abundance: many
CDR3nt: TGTGCCAGCAGTTACTCGTCCCCGAGCACTGAAGCTTTCTTT
CDR3aa: CASSYSSPSTEAFF

len: 14
j_gene: TRBJ2-1
d_gene: .
v_gene: TRBV19
abundance: few
CDR3nt: TGTGCCAGTAGTGAGACTTCTCAAGGGAATGAGCAGTTCTTC
CDR3aa: CASSETSQGNEQFF

len: 15
j_gene: TRBJ1-1
d_gene: TRBD1
v_gene: TRBV12-3/TRBV12-4
abundance: many
CDR3nt: TGTGCCAGCAGTAGCGACAGGGGGCGGAACACTGAAGCTTTCTTT
CDR3aa: CASSSDRGRNTEAFF

len: 17
j_gene: TRBJ2-5
d_gene: .
v_gene: TRBV3-1
abundance: many
CDR3nt: TGTGCCAGCAGCCAAGAGGACGGTGGGGGGCTCCAAGAGACCCAGTACTTC
CDR3aa: CASSQEDGGGLQETQYF

len: 15
j_gene: TRBJ1-5
d_gene: .
v_gene: TRBV6-2/TRBV6-3
abundance: .
CDR3nt: TGTGCCAGCACCCTAGGTTCAGGGGCTAATCAGCCCCAGCATTTT
CDR3aa: CASTLGSGANQPQHF

len: 15
j_gene: TRBJ2-1
d_gene: .
v_gene: TRBV15
abundance: many
CDR3nt: TGTGCCACCAGCAGAGAGGGCGGACTCAACAATGAGCAGTTCTTC
CDR3aa: CATSREGGLNNEQFF

len: 15
j_gene: TRBJ2-1
d_gene: TRBD2
v_gene: TRBV28
abundance: many
CDR3nt: TGTGCCAGCAGTTCTCTAGCGGGGAACTACAATGAGCAGTTCTTC
CDR3aa: CASSSLAGNYNEQFF

len: 14
j_gene: TRBJ1-2
d_gene: TRBD1
v_gene: TRBV28
abundance: many
CDR3nt: TGTGCCAGCAGTCTTAAGACAGGGGTTTATGGCTACACCTTC
CDR3aa: CASSLKTGVYGYTF

len: 13
j_gene: TRBJ1-1
d_gene: .
v_gene: TRBV11-2
abundance: many
CDR3nt: TGTGCCAGCAGCTTAAGGGCCCACGCTGAAGCTTTCTTT
CDR3aa: CASSLRAHAEAFF

len: 17
j_gene: TRBJ2-3
d_gene: .
v_gene: TRBV5-1
abundance: many
CDR3nt: TGCGCCAGCAGCTTGGTCCCACAGGGCGCCAGCACAGATACGCAGTATTTT
CDR3aa: CASSLVPQGASTDTQYF

len: 14
j_gene: TRBJ1-6
d_gene: TRBD1
v_gene: TRBV20-1
abundance: few
CDR3nt: TGCAGTGCTAGGACCGGGACAGGGGATTCACCCCTCCACTTT
CDR3aa: CSARTGTGDSPLHF

len: 14
j_gene: TRBJ1-1
d_gene: .
v_gene: TRBV10-3
abundance: many
CDR3nt: TGTGCCATCAGTAGGAGAGGTGGTACGACTGAAGCTTTCTTT
CDR3aa: CAISRRGGTTEAFF

len: 15
j_gene: TRBJ2-2
d_gene: .
v_gene: TRBV9
abundance: many
CDR3nt: TGTGCCAGCAGCGTAGGGCAGGTGATGACCGGGGAGCTGTTTTTT
CDR3aa: CASSVGQVMTGELFF

len: 13
j_gene: TRBJ1-2
d_gene: .
v_gene: TRBV29-1
abundance: many
CDR3nt: TGCAGCGTTGTTCCAACAGGAATCTATGGCTACACCTTC
CDR3aa: CSVVPTGIYGYTF

len: 13
j_gene: TRBJ1-1
d_gene: .
v_gene: TRBV28
abundance: many
CDR3nt: TGTGCCAGCAGTTTTGAAAGGGTGACTGAAGCTTTCTTT
CDR3aa: CASSFERVTEAFF

len: 16
j_gene: TRBJ1-5
d_gene: TRBD1
v_gene: TRBV5-1
abundance: many
CDR3nt: TGCGCCAGCAGCCCGGGGGGACAGTCAGGAAATCAGCCCCAGCATTTT
CDR3aa: CASSPGGQSGNQPQHF

len: 17
j_gene: TRBJ2-3
d_gene: TRBD2
v_gene: TRBV11-2
abundance: .
CDR3nt: TGTGCCAGCAGCTCGGGACTAGCGGGAGGGTTGACGGATACGCAGTATTTT
CDR3aa: CASSSGLAGGLTDTQYF

len: 12
j_gene: TRBJ2-4
d_gene: .
v_gene: TRBV14
abundance: few
CDR3nt: TGTGCCAGCAGCCAACAGGGAAACATTCAGTACTTC
CDR3aa: CASSQQGNIQYF

len: 15
j_gene: TRBJ2-1
d_gene: TRBD2
v_gene: TRBV20-1
abundance: many
CDR3nt: TGCAGTGCCCCGGACAGCGGGAGCGTGTTCAATGAGCAGTTCTTC
CDR3aa: CSAPDSGSVFNEQFF

len: 13
j_gene: TRBJ1-1
d_gene: .
v_gene: TRBV29-1
abundance: many
CDR3nt: TGCAGCGTTGAAACCGGTTTGGCAGAAGAAGCTTTCTTT
CDR3aa: CSVETGLAEEAFF

len: 14
j_gene: TRBJ2-1
d_gene: .
v_gene: TRBV11-1
abundance: many
CDR3nt: TGTGCCAGCAGCTTCAGGCGGGAAGTGATTGAGCAGTTCTTC
CDR3aa: CASSFRREVIEQFF

len: 17
j_gene: TRBJ2-5
d_gene: .
v_gene: TRBV24-1
abundance: many
CDR3nt: TGTGCCACCAGTGATAACAATCAGCGGGCCTATCATGGGACCCAGTACTTC
CDR3aa: CATSDNNQRAYHGTQYF

len: 16
j_gene: TRBJ2-1
d_gene: .
v_gene: TRBV5-1
abundance: many
CDR3nt: TGCGCCAGCAGCGTGTTGGGGCGGGACCCGCACAATGAGCAGTTCTTC
CDR3aa: CASSVLGRDPHNEQFF

len: 16
j_gene: TRBJ2-2
d_gene: TRBD2
v_gene: TRBV20-1
abundance: few
CDR3nt: TGCAGTGCTAGAGATTCGGCTAGCGGAAACACCGGGGAGCTGTTTTTT
CDR3aa: CSARDSASGNTGELFF

len: 16
j_gene: TRBJ2-1
d_gene: TRBD2
v_gene: TRBV4-2
abundance: many
CDR3nt: TGTGCCAGCAGCCAAGATGGCAGCGGGAGGCCCAATGAGCAGTTCTTC
CDR3aa: CASSQDGSGRPNEQFF

len: 15
j_gene: TRBJ2-5
d_gene: TRBD1
v_gene: TRBV11-2
abundance: .
CDR3nt: TGTGCCAGCAGCTTAGTACAGGGGGCGGGGGAGACCCAGTACTTC
CDR3aa: CASSLVQGAGETQYF

len: 14
j_gene: TRBJ1-4
d_gene: TRBD1
v_gene: TRBV2
abundance: many
CDR3nt: TGTGCCAGCAGGAAAGACAGGGGGAATGAAAAACTGTTTTTT
CDR3aa: CASRKDRGNEKLFF

len: 15
j_gene: TRBJ2-7
d_gene: TRBD2
v_gene: TRBV5-1
abundance: many
CDR3nt: TGCGCCAGCAGCTTGGAAGCGGGAGGGCGGCTCGAGCAGTACTTC
CDR3aa: CASSLEAGGRLEQYF

len: 15
j_gene: TRBJ2-3
d_gene: .
v_gene: TRBV6-1
abundance: many
CDR3nt: TGTGCCAGCAGTGAAGAGGGAAGGCGCACAGATACGCAGTATTTT
CDR3aa: CASSEEGRRTDTQYF

len: 13
j_gene: TRBJ1-6
d_gene: .
v_gene: TRBV7-2
abundance: many
CDR3nt: TGTGCCAGCAGCTTCCAGACAGATTCACCCCTCCACTTT
CDR3aa: CASSFQTDSPLHF

len: 13
j_gene: TRBJ2-1
d_gene: .
v_gene: TRBV28
abundance: many
CDR3nt: TGTGCCAGCAGTTTTTACCCCGCCAATGAGCAGTTCTTC
CDR3aa: CASSFYPANEQFF

len: 14
j_gene: TRBJ1-1
d_gene: .
v_gene: TRBV2
abundance: many
CDR3nt: TGTGCCAGCAAACAGGGAGGGGGAAACACTGAAGCTTTCTTT
CDR3aa: CASKQGGGNTEAFF

len: 13
j_gene: TRBJ1-1
d_gene: .
v_gene: TRBV6-2/TRBV6-3
abundance: few
CDR3nt: TGTGCCAGCAGTTCGCGACAGAACACTGAAGCTTTCTTT
CDR3aa: CASSSRQNTEAFF

len: 14
j_gene: TRBJ2-2
d_gene: .
v_gene: TRBV7-6
abundance: many
CDR3nt: TGTGCCAGCAGCTCACAACCGAACACCGGGGAGCTGTTTTTT
CDR3aa: CASSSQPNTGELFF

len: 15
j_gene: TRBJ2-2
d_gene: .
v_gene: TRBV2
abundance: many
CDR3nt: TGTGCCAGCAGTGAAGATTCCCCGAACACCGGGGAGCTGTTTTTT
CDR3aa: CASSEDSPNTGELFF

len: 15
j_gene: TRBJ2-1
d_gene: .
v_gene: TRBV11-2
abundance: many
CDR3nt: TGTGCCAGCAGCTTAGATCAGGGTTCCTACAATGAGCAGTTCTTC
CDR3aa: CASSLDQGSYNEQFF

len: 12
j_gene: TRBJ1-1
d_gene: .
v_gene: TRBV7-9
abundance: many
CDR3nt: TGTGCCAGCCGCGCAGGGGACACTGAAGCTTTCTTT
CDR3aa: CASRAGDTEAFF

len: 15
j_gene: TRBJ2-3
d_gene: .
v_gene: TRBV2
abundance: .
CDR3nt: TGTGCCAGCAGGATTGAGGGAGCTGGCGCAGATACGCAGTATTTT
CDR3aa: CASRIEGAGADTQYF

len: 14
j_gene: TRBJ2-2
d_gene: .
v_gene: TRBV7-9
abundance: .
CDR3nt: TGTGCCAGCACGGCGACCGCGAACACCGGGGAGCTGTTTTTT
CDR3aa: CASTATANTGELFF

len: 16
j_gene: TRBJ2-3
d_gene: TRBD2
v_gene: TRBV11-3
abundance: .
CDR3nt: TGTGCCAGCAGCTTATGGACGGGGGGGCACACAGATACGCAGTATTTT
CDR3aa: CASSLWTGGHTDTQYF

len: 15
j_gene: TRBJ1-2
d_gene: TRBD1
v_gene: TRBV6-1
abundance: once
CDR3nt: TGTGCCAGCAGTGAAGACGGACAGGGGGCGCGAGGCTACACCTTC
CDR3aa: CASSEDGQGARGYTF

len: 13
j_gene: TRBJ2-1
d_gene: .
v_gene: TRBV25-1
abundance: .
CDR3nt: TGTGCCAGCAGTGTCGCCCCAGGAGAGACCCAGTTCTTC
CDR3aa: CASSVAPGETQFF

len: 17
j_gene: TRBJ2-6
d_gene: .
v_gene: TRBV6-1
abundance: many
CDR3nt: TGTGCCAGCAGTGATCATGCTGGGGGTACTGGGGCCAACGTCCTGACTTTC
CDR3aa: CASSDHAGGTGANVLTF

len: 15
j_gene: TRBJ2-5
d_gene: TRBD1
v_gene: TRBV27
abundance: .
CDR3nt: TGTGCCAGCAGTTACTGGGACAGGGGTCAAGAGACCCAGTACTTC
CDR3aa: CASSYWDRGQETQYF

len: 14
j_gene: TRBJ1-6
d_gene: TRBD1
v_gene: TRBV30
abundance: many
CDR3nt: TGTGCCTGGAGGCCGGGACAGGGGAATTCACCCCTCCACTTT
CDR3aa: CAWRPGQGNSPLHF

len: 16
j_gene: TRBJ2-5
d_gene: TRBD2
v_gene: TRBV27
abundance: many
CDR3nt: TGTGCCAGCAGTTTATCGTCTAGCGGGATTTGGGAGACCCAGTACTTC
CDR3aa: CASSLSSSGIWETQYF

len: 16
j_gene: TRBJ1-6
d_gene: .
v_gene: TRBV15
abundance: many
CDR3nt: TGTGCCACCAGCAGAGATCCACCGGGGAATAATTCACCCCTCCACTTT
CDR3aa: CATSRDPPGNNSPLHF

len: 13
j_gene: TRBJ2-7
d_gene: .
v_gene: TRBV3-1
abundance: many
CDR3nt: TGTGCCAGCAGCCAAAGGGACGGATACGAGCAGTACTTC
CDR3aa: CASSQRDGYEQYF

len: 14
j_gene: TRBJ1-1
d_gene: .
v_gene: TRBV3-1
abundance: many
CDR3nt: TGTGCCAGCAGCCAGAGGGGGATGAACACTGAAGCTTTCTTT
CDR3aa: CASSQRGMNTEAFF